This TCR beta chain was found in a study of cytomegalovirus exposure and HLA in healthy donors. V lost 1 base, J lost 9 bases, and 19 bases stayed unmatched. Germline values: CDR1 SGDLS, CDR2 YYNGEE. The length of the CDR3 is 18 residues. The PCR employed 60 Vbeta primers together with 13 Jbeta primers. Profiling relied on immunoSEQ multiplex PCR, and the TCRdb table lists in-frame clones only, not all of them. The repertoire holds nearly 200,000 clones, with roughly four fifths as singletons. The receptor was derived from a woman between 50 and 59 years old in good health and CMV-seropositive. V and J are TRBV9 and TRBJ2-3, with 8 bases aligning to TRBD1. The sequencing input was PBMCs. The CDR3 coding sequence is TGTGCCAGCAGCGTACACTCCTGGACAGGGAAGGACATAGGAACGCAGTATTTT. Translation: CASSVHSWTGKDIGTQYF.